A selection of T cell receptor beta chains follows, all from one sample in a study of synovial regulatory T cells in juvenile arthritis. Assay: immunoSEQ multiplex PCR; the TCRdb copy retains only in-frame clones and omits some. The sample yields approximately 860 clones, of which the top ten take up about 17%. The sequencing sample was made of Treg cells from the synovium. Receptors originate from a donor aged 2-29 years with juvenile idiopathic arthritis. The CDR3 runs from the conserved cysteine through the conserved F or W. Only part of the rows carry a size: once, few, many, or a class if the clone is expanded.

j_gene | abundance | v_gene | CDR3aa
TRBJ2-7 | medium-sized | TRBV4-3 | CASSQDQTGGSYEQYF
TRBJ1-6 | . | TRBV2 | CASNRGLSSYNSPLHF
TRBJ2-6 | medium-sized | TRBV4-2 | CASSQEFKGQGNSGANVLTF
TRBJ1-5 | medium-sized | TRBV19 | CASRNLGSGQPQHF
TRBJ2-7 | medium-sized | TRBV2 | CASSGSLGGEQYF
TRBJ1-1 | large | TRBV10-3 | CAISDPQGLSTEAFF
TRBJ1-2 | hyperexpanded | TRBV14 | CASSHTGALYGYTF
TRBJ1-2 | medium-sized | TRBV2 | CASSEGQHYGYTF
TRBJ1-2 | medium-sized | TRBV6-1 | CASSFGIPSDYTF
TRBJ1-2 | medium-sized | TRBV15 | CATSREKGVGYGYTF
TRBJ2-7 | medium-sized | TRBV6-6 | CASSSGTTYEQYF
TRBJ2-2 | large | TRBV7-2 | CASSSGQGWTGELFF
TRBJ2-1 | medium-sized | TRBV5-1 | CASSRTSGGYNEQFF
TRBJ2-2 | medium-sized | TRBV28 | CAGSGLAGGAGELFF
TRBJ2-3 | medium-sized | TRBV10-3 | CAIGPSGGNTQYF
TRBJ1-2 | medium-sized | TRBV16 | CASSLGRDPTYGYTF
TRBJ1-5 | . | TRBV4-2 | CASSHPQGPQHF
TRBJ1-1 | large | TRBV7-9 | CASSLGQGRMNTEAFF
TRBJ2-7 | medium-sized | TRBV6-1 | CASSRTIQSEQYF
TRBJ1-1 | medium-sized | TRBV18 | CASSPRAGTEAFF
TRBJ2-3 | medium-sized | TRBV7-9 | CASSPGGASTDTQYF
TRBJ2-7 | medium-sized | TRBV4-1 | CASSRGAPGTGGTYEQYF
TRBJ2-7 | medium-sized | TRBV27 | CASSFHRDNYEQYF
TRBJ2-5 | medium-sized | TRBV6-6 | CASSYPGLAGEETQYF
TRBJ2-3 | large | TRBV7-6 | CASSPRRGDDTQYF
TRBJ2-5 | medium-sized | TRBV27 | CASSSIYHAGGYQETQYF
TRBJ2-1 | medium-sized | TRBV4-1 | CASSQEPAGSLGEQFF
TRBJ2-1 | medium-sized | TRBV19 | CASSITSWERDYNEQFF
TRBJ1-1 | . | TRBV7-2 | CASSSSPIAGMNTEAFF
TRBJ2-2 | medium-sized | TRBV6-5 | CASSGGPGELFF
TRBJ2-5 | medium-sized | TRBV25-1 | CASSPDNYQETQYF